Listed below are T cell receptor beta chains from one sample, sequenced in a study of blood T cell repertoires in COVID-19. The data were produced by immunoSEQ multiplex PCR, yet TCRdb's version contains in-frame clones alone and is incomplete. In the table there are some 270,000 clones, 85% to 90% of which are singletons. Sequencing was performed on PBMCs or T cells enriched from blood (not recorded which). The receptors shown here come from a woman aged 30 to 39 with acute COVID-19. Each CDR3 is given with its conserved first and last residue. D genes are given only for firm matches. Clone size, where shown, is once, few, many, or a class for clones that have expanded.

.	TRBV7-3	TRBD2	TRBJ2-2	TGTGCCAGCAGCCGTCTAACGGGAGGCCTGAGTACCGGGGAGCTGTTTTTT	CASSRLTGGLSTGELFF
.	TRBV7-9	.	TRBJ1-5	TGTGCCAGCGGGGCCTGGGATAGCAATCAGCCCCAGCATTTT	CASGAWDSNQPQHF
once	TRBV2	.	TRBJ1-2	TGTGCCAGCACTCCGAGGGAGGGCTACACCTTC	CASTPREGYTF
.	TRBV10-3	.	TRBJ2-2	TGTGCCATCAGTGACCCGGGCACCGGGGAGCTGTTTTTT	CAISDPGTGELFF
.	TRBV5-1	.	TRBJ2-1	TGCGCCAGCAGCTTGGAATCCAGGGGTTCCTACAATGAGCAGTTCTTC	CASSLESRGSYNEQFF
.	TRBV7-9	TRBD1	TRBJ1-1	TGTGCCAGCAGTCTTGCCAGGGGGCTGGTGAACACTGAAGCTTTCTTT	CASSLARGLVNTEAFF
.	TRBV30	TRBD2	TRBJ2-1	TGTGCCTCACTTCTAGCGGGAGGAGCGGGAAATGAGCAGTTCTTC	CASLLAGGAGNEQFF
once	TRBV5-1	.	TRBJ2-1	TGCGCCAGCAGCTTGATCTTAGTGGCGGCCTCCTACAATGAGCAGTTCTTC	CASSLILVAASYNEQFF
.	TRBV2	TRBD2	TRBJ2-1	TGTGCCAGCAGCCAGACTCTAGCGGGCTACAATGAGCAGTTCTTC	CASSQTLAGYNEQFF
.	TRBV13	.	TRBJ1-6	TGTGCCAGCAGCCCCCAGGGGTCTAGCTTGGGCTCACCCCTCCACTTT	CASSPQGSSLGSPLHF
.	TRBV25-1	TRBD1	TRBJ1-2	TGTGCCAGCAGGGGGGTACCGCCGGACAGGGACAACTATGGCTACACCTTC	CASRGVPPDRDNYGYTF
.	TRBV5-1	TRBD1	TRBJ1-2	TGCGCCAGCAGCTTGGAGGGACAGAACTATGGCTACACCTTC	CASSLEGQNYGYTF
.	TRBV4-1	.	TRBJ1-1	TGCGCCAGCAGCCGCGTTACAGGGTCCGAAGCTTTCTTT	CASSRVTGSEAFF
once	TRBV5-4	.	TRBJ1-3	TGTGCCAGCAGCTTCTCACAGGGTTACTCTGGAAACACCATATATTTT	CASSFSQGYSGNTIYF
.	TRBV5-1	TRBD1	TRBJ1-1	TGCGCCAGCAGCCCGTGGACAGGGAACACTGAAGCTTTCTTT	CASSPWTGNTEAFF
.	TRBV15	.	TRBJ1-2	TGTGCCACCAGCAGAGATCGGGGGGGCGCAAGGGAATATGGCTACACCTTC	CATSRDRGGAREYGYTF
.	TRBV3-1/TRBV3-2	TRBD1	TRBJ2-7	TGTGCCAGCAGCCCGACCGAGATGACAGGGGGCTTAGCCTACGAGCAGTACTTC	CASSPTEMTGGLAYEQYF
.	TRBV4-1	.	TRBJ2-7	TGCGCCAGCAGCCAAGGTATCCAGGGCCACGAGCAGTACTTC	CASSQGIQGHEQYF
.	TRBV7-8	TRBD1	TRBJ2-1	TGTGCCAGCAGCTTAGATTTGGGACAGGAGTACAATGAGCAGTTCTTC	CASSLDLGQEYNEQFF
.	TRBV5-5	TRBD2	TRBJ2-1	TGTGCCAGCAGCTTCCTAGCGGTGGGGGATGAGCAGTTCTTC	CASSFLAVGDEQFF
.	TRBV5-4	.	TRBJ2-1	TGTGCCAGCAGCTTGGGTGTGGGAAAGGGGGCGGGATCCTACAATGAGCAGTTCTTC	CASSLGVGKGAGSYNEQFF
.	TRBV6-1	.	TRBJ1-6	TGTGCCAGCAGTGAAGCGCTTCTAGCTGCGAGCAATTCACCCCTCCACTTT	CASSEALLAASNSPLHF
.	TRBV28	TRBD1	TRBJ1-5	TGTGCCAGCAGCGACGGACAGGGCGGAACTCAGCCCCAGCATTTT	CASSDGQGGTQPQHF
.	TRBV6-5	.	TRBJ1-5	TGTGCCAGCATCGCAGGGTACAATCAGCCCCAGCATTTT	CASIAGYNQPQHF
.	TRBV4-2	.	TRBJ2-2	TGTGCCAGCAGCGTTAGAGGCGTGGAGTCGAACACCGGGGAGCTGTTTTTT	CASSVRGVESNTGELFF
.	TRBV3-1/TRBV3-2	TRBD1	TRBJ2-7	TGTGCCAGCAGCCAAGTAAACAGGGGGCACGAGCAGTACTTC	CASSQVNRGHEQYF
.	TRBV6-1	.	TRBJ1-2	TGTGCCAGCAGTGAAGCGCCCAGGACAGCGTATGGCTACACCTTC	CASSEAPRTAYGYTF
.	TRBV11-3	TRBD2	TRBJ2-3	TGTGCCAGCAGCTTAGTGGTAGCGGGAGGCACAGATACGCAGTATTTT	CASSLVVAGGTDTQYF
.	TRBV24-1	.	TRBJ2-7	TGTGCCACCAGCGATGGAGGGGAGGACGAGCAGTACTTC	CATSDGGEDEQYF
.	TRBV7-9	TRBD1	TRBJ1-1	TGTGCCAGCAGTATCACAGGGGGATTTGAAGCTTTCTTT	CASSITGGFEAFF
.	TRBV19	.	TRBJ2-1	TGTGCCAGTAGTATAGATCATAGGAGTGAGCAGTTCTTC	CASSIDHRSEQFF
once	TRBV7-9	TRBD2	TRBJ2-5	TGTGCCAGCACCTGGGGGGGTAAAGAGACCCAGTACTTC	CASTWGGKETQYF
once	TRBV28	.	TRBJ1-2	TGTGCCAGCAGTTCTACGGGTAACTATGGCTACACCTTC	CASSSTGNYGYTF
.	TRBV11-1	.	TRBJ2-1	TGTGCCAGCAGCTTGGAGCGGGTTCGCCATTACAATGAGCAGTTCTTC	CASSLERVRHYNEQFF
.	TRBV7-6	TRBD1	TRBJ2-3	TGTGCCAGCAGCTCGACAGGGGGCGGCACAGATACGCAGTATTTT	CASSSTGGGTDTQYF